The 27 T cell receptor beta chains presented below share a single source sample, sequenced in a study of T cells expressing NK-cell markers (TCRdb year 2020). Libraries were prepared through 5' RACE. TCRdb names Illumina HiSeq 2000 as the instrument used. TCRdb reprocessed the raw reads; every CDR3 protein sequence is a single record, and DNA is not supplied. This specimen's table enumerates 550,000 to 600,000 distinct CDR3 sequences. The ten largest clonotypes hold around 3.3% of the sample. What was sequenced was blood T cells: a sorted CD56 or NKG2C T cell subset, CD4+ or CD8+ T cells, or bulk PBMC T cells (not recorded which). The receptors stem from a man between 18 and 35 years old in good health. Donor details come from another sample of the same person, matched by shared clones.

V usage is TRBV10-3 and J usage is TRBJ2-6; absent DNA, TCRdb's TRBD1 call cannot be checked. The length of the CDR3 is 18 residues. The germline V gene has CDR1 ENHRY and CDR2 SYGVKD. The CDR3 loop is CAISELGQGTSGANVLTF.

The rearrangement links TRBV12-3 or TRBV12-4 to TRBJ2-2; TCRdb picks TRBD1, but there is no DNA to check that call. The CDR3 runs 16 residues. The CDR3 sequence is CASSLPDRGSTGELFF.

CDR3 sequence reads: CASSPQAGTNEQFF. V is TRBV25-1 and J is TRBJ2-1; the D call of TRBD1 rests on TCRdb alone, since no DNA is present to check it. Germline V lookup: CDR1 MGHDK, CDR2 SYGVNS. The CDR3 length is 14 residues.

The V gene is TRBV5-6, the J gene TRBJ2-5. This CDR3 has 14 residues. Germline CDR1 reads SGHDT; CDR2 reads YYEEEE. The chain's CDR3 is CASSLGTLGETQYF.

The chain couples TRBV4-2 to TRBJ1-1; TCRdb proposes TRBD1, but this gene call is untestable without DNA. This CDR3 region has 14 residues. The germline gives CDR1 LGHNA, CDR2 YNFKEQ. This chain's CDR3 is CASSHAGENTEAFF.

The chain joins TRBV27 to TRBJ2-3. This CDR3 is 15 amino acids long. CDR1 is MNHEY and CDR2 is SMNVEV in the germline V gene (reference sequence). This CDR3 is CASIPPGGGTDTQYF.

The J gene is TRBJ2-1, the V gene TRBV4-3; lacking DNA, the TRBD2 call made by TCRdb goes unchecked. Germline V gene sequence: CDR1 LGHNA, CDR2 YSLEER. The CDR3 is 16 amino acids. CDR3 protein: CASSQDGIAGVNEQFF.

This CDR3 is CASSARDSKATEAFF. The gene calls are TRBV9 and TRBJ1-1; TCRdb proposes TRBD1, but this gene call is untestable without DNA. Germline assignment: CDR1 SGDLS and CDR2 YYNGEE. This CDR3 region has 15 residues. Drawing the rest from reference TRBV9 and TRBJ1-1, the complete variable domain is DSGVTQTPKHLITATGQRVTLRCSPRSGDLSVYWYQQSLDQGLQFLIQYYNGEERAKGNILERFSAQQFPDLHSELNLSSLELGDSALYFCASSARDSKATEAFFGQGTRLTVV.

The chain has TRBV6-1 and TRBJ1-6; there is no DNA to check the TCRdb D call of TRBD1. Looked up from germline, CDR1 is MNHNS and CDR2 is SASEGT. The CDR3 is 13 amino acids. The CDR3 is CASSRGVGSPLHF.

V and J are TRBV5-1 and TRBJ2-3. The length of the CDR3 is 16 residues. The germline V gene has CDR1 SGHRS and CDR2 YFSETQ. The CDR3 here is CASSPTFSSGADTQYF.

V is TRBV5-6 and J is TRBJ2-1. Germline V gives CDR1 SGHDT, CDR2 YYEEEE. This CDR3 contains 15 residues. This CDR3 reads CASSLGGSPYNEQFF.

The chain carries TRBV28 and TRBJ2-2. Germline V gene data show CDR1 as MDHEN and CDR2 as SYDVKM. The CDR3 length is 14 residues. CDR3 residues: CASSFSDGSGELFF.

The gene calls are TRBV5-5 and TRBJ1-4; absent DNA, TCRdb's TRBD1 call cannot be checked. Germline V CDR1 and CDR2: SGHKS, YYEKEE (reference sequence). The CDR3 sequence is 13 residues long. The CDR3 is CASSFADREELFF.

The chain joins TRBV19 to TRBJ2-3; TCRdb's D gene call, TRBD2, goes unchecked for lack of DNA. CDR3 length: 16 amino acids. Germline V CDR1 and CDR2: LNHDA, SQIVND (reference sequence). The CDR3 protein is CASSLGLAEPTDTQYF.

This chain links TRBV28 with TRBJ2-1; TCRdb picks TRBD2, but there is no DNA to check that call. The CDR3 extends over 19 amino acids. The V gene's germline CDR1 is MDHEN and CDR2 SYDVKM. This CDR3 is CASSPLSADGGRDYNEQFF.

The V and J genes are TRBV10-3 and TRBJ2-5; TCRdb outputs TRBD2, but without DNA this stays unchecked. The CDR3 runs 14 residues. Germline CDR1 and CDR2: ENHRY and SYGVKD. CDR3 residues: CAISDVGVSQTQYF.

The chain carries TRBV15 and TRBJ2-5; there is no DNA to check the TCRdb D call of TRBD1. CDR1 is LNHNV and CDR2 is YYDKDF in the germline V gene (reference sequence). The CDR3 length is 15 residues. This CDR3 is CATSRAQGTQENQYF.

The chain employs TRBV6-5 and TRBJ2-5; TCRdb returns TRBD1, unconfirmable since there is no DNA. The CDR3 consists of 15 residues. CDR1 and CDR2 (germline): MNHEY, SVGAGI. The CDR3 sequence is CASSYSAGPRKTQYF.

The V call is TRBV3-1, the J call TRBJ2-1; absent DNA, TCRdb's TRBD2 call cannot be checked. The length of the CDR3 is 16 residues. The germline V gene has CDR1 LGHDT and CDR2 YNNKEL (reference sequence). CDR3 sequence reads: CASSQESLGSGRMEFF.

The V and J genes are TRBV19 and TRBJ2-1; TCRdb picks TRBD2, but there is no DNA to check that call. Germline-derived CDR1 and CDR2 are LNHDA and SQIVND (reference sequence). CDR3 size: 15 residues. Here the CDR3 reads CASSIVAGDYNEQFF.

J is TRBJ2-3 and V is TRBV5-1; there is no DNA to check the TCRdb D call of TRBD1. CDR3 size: 11 residues. Germline CDR1 SGHRS, CDR2 YFSETQ. The CDR3 loop is CASSFRGRSYF.

Here the CDR3 reads CSVRLAADTQYF. The J gene is TRBJ2-3, the V gene TRBV29-1; TCRdb calls TRBD2, which cannot be checked without DNA. Germline CDR1 and CDR2: SQVTM and ANQGSEA. The CDR3 has 12 amino acids.

The chain links TRBV9 to TRBJ2-1; TCRdb selects TRBD1, and the lack of DNA leaves this call unchecked. Per germline, CDR1 SGDLS and CDR2 YYNGEE. This CDR3 contains 13 residues. This CDR3 is CASSVDATGGLFF.

V gene TRBV12-3 or TRBV12-4 combines with J gene TRBJ1-5; the TCRdb D gene call, TRBD1, has no DNA to confirm it. The CDR3 sequence is 13 residues long. The CDR3 reads CASSLTENQPQHF.

This chain joins TRBV6-2 or TRBV6-3 and TRBJ2-1; checking the TCRdb D call of TRBD2 is not possible without DNA. This CDR3 contains 12 residues. Germline CDR1 and CDR2: MNHEY and SVGEGT. CDR3: CASRFIAGESFF.

The chain couples TRBV5-1 to TRBJ2-1; as DNA is missing, the TRBD1 call by TCRdb cannot be tested. Germline V lookup: CDR1 SGHRS, CDR2 YFSETQ. The CDR3 runs to 21 residues. CDR3 region: CASSSDLGTGGLRSSYNEQFF.

The chain carries TRBV6-1 and TRBJ2-6; checking the TCRdb D call of TRBD1 is not possible without DNA. The CDR3 is 14 residues long. Germline loops: CDR1 MNHNS, CDR2 SASEGT. The CDR3 sequence is CASSQGALGNVLTF.